The entry below gives a single TCR beta chain sequence along with its context. The antigen is unknown. The sample is drawn from a study of human T cells and chemical hapten exposure. The study's findings and limits: Unchanged with DPC sensitization were TCRs above 1 in 1000 frequency.

The sample's time point: healthy volunteer bleed at 2 weeks. Unfractionated whole blood served as the source for total RNA extraction. From germline, CDR1 is SGHRS and CDR2 YFSETQ. V was trimmed by 0 bases and J by 2 bases, leaving 4 bases between them. The CDR3 sequence is 13 residues long. Unique molecular identifiers were attached to individual cDNA molecules during library preparation. Per the study methods: Sample TCR counts, which ranged from roughly 23,224 to 750,000, had a median of 95,638. One entry per CDR3 protein results from TCRdb running MiXCR on the RACE reads. The authors' filters were not applied to this entry. This table holds about 130,000 distinct CDR3 sequences, about 9% found once.

Sequencing was done on a sample of whole blood. The V call is TRBV5-1, the J call TRBJ2-3; D is uncertain. The receptor was derived from a male donor in good health. Some clones in this sample may be carry-over from other donors' samples. DNA for the CDR3: TGCGCCAGCAGCTTGGCCCCCACAGATACGCAGTATTTT. Translation: CASSLAPTDTQYF.